This TCR beta chain originates from a study of neurological immune-mediated disorders. Study-level points and caveats: HTLV-1-associated myelopathy had the most TCR clonal expansion, while multiple sclerosis had the least, a level that fell below healthy controls. None of the CDR3 amino acid sequences in expanded clones turned up in more than one subject, which points to private repertoires in all groups.

With 10-nucleotide random UMIs included, cDNA was synthesized by 5'RACE. MiXCR, applied by TCRdb to the 5' RACE reads, yields one record per CDR3 protein. Of about 50,000 distinct CDR3 sequences in the sample, 16% were seen once. The CDR3 is 13 residues long. Germline CDR1 and CDR2: SGHTA and FQGNSA. As concerns this clonotype: What it binds is unknown. The junction shows a germline mismatch at one end, possibly a read error.

The unsorted libraries originated from 2 million PBMCs that had been stored at -80 C. Sequencing used PBMCs. The chain employs TRBV7-2 and TRBJ2-3, with no clear D. This TCR derives from a man aged 55 to 70 in good health. The CDR3 nucleotides read TGTGCCAGCAGCTTAAGACTCACAGATACACAGTATTTT. Translated: CASSLRLTDTQYF.